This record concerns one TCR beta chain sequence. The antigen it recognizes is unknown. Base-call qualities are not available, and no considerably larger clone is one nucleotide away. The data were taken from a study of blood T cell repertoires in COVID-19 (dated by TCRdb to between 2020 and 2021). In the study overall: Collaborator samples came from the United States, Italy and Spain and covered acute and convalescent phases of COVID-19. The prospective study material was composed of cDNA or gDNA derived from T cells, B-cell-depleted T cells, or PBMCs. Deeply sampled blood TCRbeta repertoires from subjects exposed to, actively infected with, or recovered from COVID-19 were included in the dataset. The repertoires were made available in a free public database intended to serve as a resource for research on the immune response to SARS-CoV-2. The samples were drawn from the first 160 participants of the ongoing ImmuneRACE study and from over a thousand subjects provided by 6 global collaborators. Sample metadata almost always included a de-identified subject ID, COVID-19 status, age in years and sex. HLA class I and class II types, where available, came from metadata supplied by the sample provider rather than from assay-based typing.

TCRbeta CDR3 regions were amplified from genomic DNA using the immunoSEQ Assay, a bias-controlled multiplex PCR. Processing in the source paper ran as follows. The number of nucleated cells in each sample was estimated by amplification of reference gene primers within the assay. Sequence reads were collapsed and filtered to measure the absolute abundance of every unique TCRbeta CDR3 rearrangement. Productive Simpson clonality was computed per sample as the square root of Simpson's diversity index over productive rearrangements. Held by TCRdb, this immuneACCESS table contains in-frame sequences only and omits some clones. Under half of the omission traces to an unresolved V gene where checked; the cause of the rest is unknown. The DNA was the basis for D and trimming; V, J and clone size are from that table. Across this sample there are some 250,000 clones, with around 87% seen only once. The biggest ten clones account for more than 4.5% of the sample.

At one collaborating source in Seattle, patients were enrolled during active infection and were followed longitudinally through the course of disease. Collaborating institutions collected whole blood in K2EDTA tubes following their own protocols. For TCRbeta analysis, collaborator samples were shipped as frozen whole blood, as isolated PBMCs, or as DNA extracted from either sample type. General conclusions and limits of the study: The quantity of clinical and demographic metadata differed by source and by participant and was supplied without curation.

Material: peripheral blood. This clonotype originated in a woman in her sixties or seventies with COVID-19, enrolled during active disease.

Here the CDR3 is given as CASSQDDRVSGYTF. The nucleotides read TGCGCCAGCAGCCAAGATGACAGGGTGTCCGGCTACACCTTC. This chain is built from TRBV4-3 and TRBJ1-2; 7 junctional bases match TRBD1. From V the trimming removes 0 bases and from J it removes 8 bases, while the gene matches leave 6 bases of the junction unaccounted for. The cysteine opens and the phenylalanine closes a CDR3 of 14 amino acids. The DNA shown is the 42-base CDR3, in frame from base 1. CDR1 and CDR2 (LGHNA, YSLEER) derive from the germline V gene.